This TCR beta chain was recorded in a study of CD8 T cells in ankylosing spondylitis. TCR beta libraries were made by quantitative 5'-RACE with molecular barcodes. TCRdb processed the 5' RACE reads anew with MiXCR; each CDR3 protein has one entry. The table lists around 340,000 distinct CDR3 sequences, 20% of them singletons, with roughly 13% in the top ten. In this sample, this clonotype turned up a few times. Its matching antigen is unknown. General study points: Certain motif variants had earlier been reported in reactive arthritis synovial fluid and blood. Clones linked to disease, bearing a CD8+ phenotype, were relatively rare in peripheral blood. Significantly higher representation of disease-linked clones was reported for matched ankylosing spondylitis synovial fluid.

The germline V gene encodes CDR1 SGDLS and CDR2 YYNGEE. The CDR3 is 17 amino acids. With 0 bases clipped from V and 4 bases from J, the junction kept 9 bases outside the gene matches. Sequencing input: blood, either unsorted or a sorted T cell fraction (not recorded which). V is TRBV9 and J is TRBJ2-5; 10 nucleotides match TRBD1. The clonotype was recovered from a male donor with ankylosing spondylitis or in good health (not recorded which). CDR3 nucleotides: TGTGCCAGCAGCGTAGGAACGACAGGGGGCGCGGGAGAGACCCAGTACTTC. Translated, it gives CASSVGTTGGAGETQYF.